The sequence of this T cell receptor (beta chain) was determined in a study of blood T cell repertoires in COVID-19. The overall study: From the United States, Italy and Spain came samples of acute and convalescent COVID-19.

Using immunoSEQ multiplex PCR, the repertoire was profiled, and TCRdb retains in-frame clones only, with some absent. This table holds some 330,000 clones, 80% to 90% found once. Participants' reported clinical history set cohort assignment. This TCR derives from a man aged 30 to 45 who had recovered from COVID-19. What was sequenced was PBMCs or T cells enriched from blood (not recorded which).

The CDR3 DNA follows: TGCGCCAGCAGTGAGTCGATTCTTCTTAGAAGCTCCTACAATGAGCAGTTCTTC. Protein: CASSESILLRSSYNEQFF. The chain employs TRBV10-1 and TRBJ2-1; D remains ambiguous. The CDR3 covers 18 residues. The germline gives CDR1 WNHNN, CDR2 SYGVQD (reference sequence). Deletions cut 0 bases from V and 0 bases from J, with 15 bases between.